This T cell receptor (beta chain) was sequenced for a study of cytomegalovirus exposure and HLA in healthy donors. Study information: In terms of ancestry, the Caucasian-associated cluster contained around four fifths of the 350 to 450 genotyped donors.

The CDR3 loop spans 18 amino acids. Germline V gene lookup returns CDR1 SEHNR and CDR2 FQNEAQ (reference sequence). Amplification used 60 Vbeta primers and 13 Jbeta primers. TCRdb keeps only in-frame clones here, not all; method: immunoSEQ multiplex PCR. The sample includes approximately 130,000 clones, approximately 75% seen only once; the top ten take about 1.8%. With respect to this clone: Germline is not matched at one junction end, which may reflect a read error.

The source is a man in his forties or fifties in good health and CMV-seronegative. The V and J genes are TRBV7-9 and TRBJ1-1; a weak D match, TRBD1 (6 bases). Sequencing was performed on PBMCs. CDR3 nucleotide sequence: TGTTCCAGCAGCTTAGTGAAGACAGGCCAGGATAAGTTCACTGAAGCTTTCTTT. Its protein product is CSSSLVKTGQDKFTEAFF.